This is a list of T cell receptor beta chains from one sample in a study of blood T cell repertoires in COVID-19. The table came from immunoSEQ multiplex PCR; TCRdb's copy has only in-frame clones and leaves some out. Of about 140,000 clones in the sample, around 80% are singletons; the top ten hold about 2%. Material: peripheral blood. The receptors shown here come from a woman aged 55-69 years with acute or convalescent COVID-19. Both conserved end residues are part of each CDR3. The D gene is left open where the match is weak. A row's size may be missing; if present it is once, few, many or a size class.

D gene: TRBD2
clone size: -
CDR3 length: 16
V gene: TRBV7-9
J gene: TRBJ2-3
CDR3 DNA: TGTGCCAGCAGCACGCCTAGCGGGAGCGGGAGAGATACGCAGTATTTT
CDR3 protein: CASSTPSGSGRDTQYF

D gene: TRBD2
clone size: -
CDR3 length: 15
V gene: TRBV25-1
J gene: TRBJ2-7
CDR3 DNA: TGTGCCAGCAGTGAGTTAACTAGCGGATCCTACGAGCAGTACTTC
CDR3 protein: CASSELTSGSYEQYF

D gene: -
clone size: -
CDR3 length: 15
V gene: TRBV6-6
J gene: TRBJ1-1
CDR3 DNA: TGTGCCAGCAGTTACGCAGGGGAAAAAGACACTGAAGCTTTCTTT
CDR3 protein: CASSYAGEKDTEAFF

D gene: -
clone size: -
CDR3 length: 15
V gene: TRBV19
J gene: TRBJ1-2
CDR3 DNA: TGTGCCACACGAGAGGCCGGGTTAAACAACTATGGCTACACCTTC
CDR3 protein: CATREAGLNNYGYTF

D gene: TRBD1
clone size: -
CDR3 length: 13
V gene: TRBV6-5
J gene: TRBJ1-2
CDR3 DNA: TGTGCCAGCAGTTACTTGGGACAGGATGGCTACACCTTC
CDR3 protein: CASSYLGQDGYTF

D gene: -
clone size: few
CDR3 length: 14
V gene: TRBV6-5
J gene: TRBJ2-2
CDR3 DNA: TGTGCCAGCAGTTACTCGAGGACATTGGGGGAGCTGTTTTTT
CDR3 protein: CASSYSRTLGELFF

D gene: TRBD2
clone size: few
CDR3 length: 17
V gene: TRBV7-9
J gene: TRBJ2-1
CDR3 DNA: TGTGCCAGCAGCTGGAGACTAGCGGGAGGAGGCCACAATGAGCAGTTCTTC
CDR3 protein: CASSWRLAGGGHNEQFF

D gene: -
clone size: -
CDR3 length: 14
V gene: TRBV5-1
J gene: TRBJ1-6
CDR3 DNA: TGCGCCAGCAGCTTGGTGGCAGATAATTCACCCCTCCACTTT
CDR3 protein: CASSLVADNSPLHF

D gene: TRBD2
clone size: -
CDR3 length: 18
V gene: TRBV27
J gene: TRBJ2-2
CDR3 DNA: TGTGCCAGCAGTCCACCCGGACTAGCGCCTTTGAACACCGGGGAGCTGTTTTTT
CDR3 protein: CASSPPGLAPLNTGELFF

D gene: TRBD2
clone size: -
CDR3 length: 15
V gene: TRBV3-1/TRBV3-2
J gene: TRBJ2-2
CDR3 DNA: TGTGCCAGCAGCCACTCAGCGGGAAACACCGGGGAGCTGTTTTTT
CDR3 protein: CASSHSAGNTGELFF

D gene: -
clone size: once
CDR3 length: 12
V gene: TRBV27
J gene: TRBJ2-7
CDR3 DNA: TGTGCCAGCAGTTCAGGGAACTACGAGCAGTACTTC
CDR3 protein: CASSSGNYEQYF

D gene: -
clone size: -
CDR3 length: 13
V gene: TRBV5-5
J gene: TRBJ1-1
CDR3 DNA: TGTGCCAGCAGCTGGCGGGGGAACACTGAAGCTTTCTTT
CDR3 protein: CASSWRGNTEAFF

D gene: -
clone size: -
CDR3 length: 16
V gene: TRBV21-1
J gene: TRBJ1-2
CDR3 DNA: TGTGCCAGCAGCAAAGACAGGGGGCAAGCTAACTATGGCTACACCTTC
CDR3 protein: CASSKDRGQANYGYTF

D gene: -
clone size: -
CDR3 length: 16
V gene: TRBV19
J gene: TRBJ1-5
CDR3 DNA: TGTGCCAGTAGTATTAGGGCAGGGTCGCCTAATCAGCCCCAGCATTTT
CDR3 protein: CASSIRAGSPNQPQHF

D gene: -
clone size: -
CDR3 length: 15
V gene: TRBV3-1/TRBV3-2
J gene: TRBJ1-6
CDR3 DNA: TGTGCCAGCAGCCAAAGATCCAGGGGTAATTCACCCCTCCACTTT
CDR3 protein: CASSQRSRGNSPLHF

D gene: -
clone size: once
CDR3 length: 18
V gene: TRBV11-2
J gene: TRBJ2-2
CDR3 DNA: TGTGCCAGCAGCTCCAAGCCCCTTGCGGGAAGGGACACCGGGGAGCTGTTTTTT
CDR3 protein: CASSSKPLAGRDTGELFF

D gene: -
clone size: -
CDR3 length: 12
V gene: TRBV28
J gene: TRBJ2-7
CDR3 DNA: TGTGCCAGCAGTTTTAGAGGGGGGGTAGAGTACTTC
CDR3 protein: CASSFRGGVEYF

D gene: -
clone size: -
CDR3 length: 13
V gene: TRBV2
J gene: TRBJ1-2
CDR3 DNA: TGTGCCAACCGGGAGCCGAGCCACTATGGCTACACCTTC
CDR3 protein: CANREPSHYGYTF

D gene: -
clone size: -
CDR3 length: 14
V gene: TRBV5-6
J gene: TRBJ2-1
CDR3 DNA: TGTGCCAGCAGCCCCGACCCCGGGTACAATGAGCAGTTCTTC
CDR3 protein: CASSPDPGYNEQFF

D gene: -
clone size: -
CDR3 length: 14
V gene: TRBV2
J gene: TRBJ1-6
CDR3 DNA: TGTGCCAGCAGTGAACAGGTTTATAATTCACCCCTCCACTTT
CDR3 protein: CASSEQVYNSPLHF

D gene: -
clone size: -
CDR3 length: 15
V gene: TRBV6-5
J gene: TRBJ2-1
CDR3 DNA: TGTGCCAGCAGCCCCGTCAGGGTAGGGATCAATGAGCAGTTCTTC
CDR3 protein: CASSPVRVGINEQFF

D gene: TRBD2
clone size: -
CDR3 length: 14
V gene: TRBV5-1
J gene: TRBJ2-3
CDR3 DNA: TGCGCCAGTGAGCGGGAGTTGGACACAGATACGCAGTATTTT
CDR3 protein: CASERELDTDTQYF

D gene: -
clone size: -
CDR3 length: 13
V gene: TRBV7-8
J gene: TRBJ1-1
CDR3 DNA: TGTGCCAGCAGCTTAAGGGGTGGAACTGAAGCTTTCTTT
CDR3 protein: CASSLRGGTEAFF

D gene: -
clone size: -
CDR3 length: 12
V gene: TRBV13
J gene: TRBJ2-1
CDR3 DNA: TGTGCCAGCAGCTACCTATTGAATGAGCAGTTCTTC
CDR3 protein: CASSYLLNEQFF

D gene: -
clone size: -
CDR3 length: 15
V gene: TRBV7-3
J gene: TRBJ2-1
CDR3 DNA: TGTGCCAGCAGCGCCCAGGCCGGCACCTACAATGAGCAGTTCTTC
CDR3 protein: CASSAQAGTYNEQFF

D gene: -
clone size: -
CDR3 length: 15
V gene: TRBV5-1
J gene: TRBJ1-6
CDR3 DNA: TGCGCCAGCAGCTTGAGGCAGGGGAAGGATTCACCCCTCCACTTT
CDR3 protein: CASSLRQGKDSPLHF

D gene: TRBD1
clone size: -
CDR3 length: 14
V gene: TRBV30
J gene: TRBJ1-1
CDR3 DNA: TGTGCCTGGAGTGTACGAGGGACAGTTAAACGAGCTTTCTTT
CDR3 protein: CAWSVRGTVKRAFF

D gene: TRBD1
clone size: -
CDR3 length: 16
V gene: TRBV3-1/TRBV3-2
J gene: TRBJ1-1
CDR3 DNA: TGTGCCAGCAGCCAATACTCGGGACAGATGAACACTGAAGCTTTCTTT
CDR3 protein: CASSQYSGQMNTEAFF

D gene: -
clone size: -
CDR3 length: 15
V gene: TRBV6-5
J gene: TRBJ2-1
CDR3 DNA: TGTGCCAGCACTCTGTCACTAGCCCCTTACAATGAGCAGTTCTTC
CDR3 protein: CASTLSLAPYNEQFF

D gene: TRBD2
clone size: few
CDR3 length: 17
V gene: TRBV6-6
J gene: TRBJ2-1
CDR3 DNA: TGTGCCAGCAGTCACGGACTAGCGATTAGCTCCTACAATGAGCAGTTCTTC
CDR3 protein: CASSHGLAISSYNEQFF

D gene: TRBD2
clone size: -
CDR3 length: 15
V gene: TRBV4-1
J gene: TRBJ2-7
CDR3 DNA: TGCGCCAGCAGCCAAGCGACTAGCTGGGTCTACGAGCAGTACTTC
CDR3 protein: CASSQATSWVYEQYF

D gene: TRBD2
clone size: -
CDR3 length: 16
V gene: TRBV13
J gene: TRBJ2-2
CDR3 DNA: TGTGCCAGCAGCCTAAGCGGGGGGCCTAACACCGGGGAGCTGTTTTTT
CDR3 protein: CASSLSGGPNTGELFF

D gene: TRBD1
clone size: -
CDR3 length: 15
V gene: TRBV28
J gene: TRBJ1-6
CDR3 DNA: TGTGCCAGCAGTTCCGGGACAGGGGCCGTTTCACCCCTCCACTTT
CDR3 protein: CASSSGTGAVSPLHF

D gene: -
clone size: -
CDR3 length: 16
V gene: TRBV13
J gene: TRBJ1-1
CDR3 DNA: TGTGCCAGCAGCTTAGGCCTTCTCAGGCAGAACACTGAAGCTTTCTTT
CDR3 protein: CASSLGLLRQNTEAFF

D gene: TRBD1
clone size: -
CDR3 length: 14
V gene: TRBV29-1
J gene: TRBJ2-7
CDR3 DNA: TGCAGCGTCGATACAGGGGGTAACCCCTACGAGCAGTACTTC
CDR3 protein: CSVDTGGNPYEQYF

D gene: TRBD2
clone size: -
CDR3 length: 16
V gene: TRBV7-2
J gene: TRBJ2-5
CDR3 DNA: TGTGCCAGCAGCTTAGTTAGGGCGGGAGTACTTGGGACCCAGTACTTC
CDR3 protein: CASSLVRAGVLGTQYF

D gene: -
clone size: -
CDR3 length: 12
V gene: TRBV5-4
J gene: TRBJ2-1
CDR3 DNA: TGTGCCAGCAGCATTAGCGGAAATGAGCAGTTCTTC
CDR3 protein: CASSISGNEQFF

D gene: -
clone size: -
CDR3 length: 14
V gene: TRBV5-1
J gene: TRBJ2-7
CDR3 DNA: TGCGCCAGCAGCTTGGTCAGGGGTGTCTACGAGCAGTACTTC
CDR3 protein: CASSLVRGVYEQYF

D gene: -
clone size: -
CDR3 length: 13
V gene: TRBV25-1
J gene: TRBJ1-1
CDR3 DNA: TGTGCCAGCAGGTTACAGGGTCGGACTGAAGCTTTCTTT
CDR3 protein: CASRLQGRTEAFF

D gene: -
clone size: once
CDR3 length: 13
V gene: TRBV30
J gene: TRBJ2-7
CDR3 DNA: TGTGCCTGGAGGGGATCGGGGTGGGGCGAGCAGTACTTC
CDR3 protein: CAWRGSGWGEQYF

D gene: -
clone size: -
CDR3 length: 12
V gene: TRBV10-3
J gene: TRBJ2-7
CDR3 DNA: TGTGCCATCAGTGAGCTTGCCTACGAGCAGTACTTC
CDR3 protein: CAISELAYEQYF

D gene: -
clone size: -
CDR3 length: 13
V gene: TRBV29-1
J gene: TRBJ1-1
CDR3 DNA: TGCAGCGTTGGGACAAGGGGGAACACTGAAGCTTTCTTT
CDR3 protein: CSVGTRGNTEAFF

D gene: -
clone size: -
CDR3 length: 14
V gene: TRBV18
J gene: TRBJ1-5
CDR3 DNA: TGTGCCAGCTCACCTGTCAGGGGAGGGCAGCCCCAGCATTTT
CDR3 protein: CASSPVRGGQPQHF

D gene: TRBD1
clone size: -
CDR3 length: 15
V gene: TRBV6-6
J gene: TRBJ2-2
CDR3 DNA: TGTGCCACCATGGACAGGGATGATGGACAAAGGGAGCTGTTTTTT
CDR3 protein: CATMDRDDGQRELFF

D gene: TRBD2
clone size: few
CDR3 length: 20
V gene: TRBV14
J gene: TRBJ2-5
CDR3 DNA: TGTGCCAGCAGCCAAGATCTAACAAAACTAGCGGGAGGTCGGGTAGAGACCCAGTACTTC
CDR3 protein: CASSQDLTKLAGGRVETQYF

D gene: TRBD2
clone size: -
CDR3 length: 17
V gene: TRBV5-1
J gene: TRBJ2-2
CDR3 DNA: TGCGCCAGCAGCGGTTACTCTGCTAGCGGGAGCACCGGGGAGCTGTTTTTT
CDR3 protein: CASSGYSASGSTGELFF

D gene: TRBD2
clone size: -
CDR3 length: 17
V gene: TRBV6-2/TRBV6-3
J gene: TRBJ2-1
CDR3 DNA: TGTGCCAGCAGTTATACACTAGCGGGAGTCACCTACAATGAGCAGTTCTTC
CDR3 protein: CASSYTLAGVTYNEQFF

D gene: -
clone size: once
CDR3 length: 12
V gene: TRBV7-9
J gene: TRBJ2-1
CDR3 DNA: TGTGCCAGCAGCCAGGGGAGCAATGAGCAGTTCTTC
CDR3 protein: CASSQGSNEQFF

D gene: -
clone size: -
CDR3 length: 14
V gene: TRBV9
J gene: TRBJ2-7
CDR3 DNA: TGTGCCAGCAGCGTCAGCGGAGGAGACTACGAGCAGTACTTC
CDR3 protein: CASSVSGGDYEQYF

D gene: TRBD1
clone size: -
CDR3 length: 11
V gene: TRBV20-1
J gene: TRBJ1-1
CDR3 DNA: TGCAGTGCCGGACAGGGGCTCGAAGCTTTCTTT
CDR3 protein: CSAGQGLEAFF

D gene: -
clone size: -
CDR3 length: 14
V gene: TRBV5-1
J gene: TRBJ2-1
CDR3 DNA: TGCGCCAGCAGACGGGGAGAAACCCACAATGAGCAGTTCTTC
CDR3 protein: CASRRGETHNEQFF

D gene: TRBD1
clone size: -
CDR3 length: 15
V gene: TRBV7-8
J gene: TRBJ1-6
CDR3 DNA: TGTGCCAGCAGCTTAACAGGGGGCAGGGCATCACCCCTCCACTTT
CDR3 protein: CASSLTGGRASPLHF

D gene: -
clone size: -
CDR3 length: 15
V gene: TRBV4-2
J gene: TRBJ1-6
CDR3 DNA: TGTGCCAGCAGCCAAGTCTGGGACATTGATTCACCCCTCCACTTT
CDR3 protein: CASSQVWDIDSPLHF

D gene: -
clone size: -
CDR3 length: 15
V gene: TRBV6-5
J gene: TRBJ1-2
CDR3 DNA: TGTGCCACCACGATCCGGGACACGAAAATGAATGGCTACACCTTC
CDR3 protein: CATTIRDTKMNGYTF

D gene: TRBD1
clone size: few
CDR3 length: 15
V gene: TRBV6-5
J gene: TRBJ2-4
CDR3 DNA: TGTGCCAGCAGTACGACAGGGTCTGCCAAAAACATTCAGTACTTC
CDR3 protein: CASSTTGSAKNIQYF

D gene: TRBD1
clone size: -
CDR3 length: 15
V gene: TRBV10-3
J gene: TRBJ1-6
CDR3 DNA: TGTGCCATCAGGGACCGACAGGGGTCAGAGTCACCCCTCCACTTT
CDR3 protein: CAIRDRQGSESPLHF

D gene: -
clone size: -
CDR3 length: 14
V gene: TRBV3-1/TRBV3-2
J gene: TRBJ1-1
CDR3 DNA: TGTGCCAGCAGTAACTCTCAGGGGCTAACTGAAGCTTTCTTT
CDR3 protein: CASSNSQGLTEAFF

D gene: TRBD1
clone size: many
CDR3 length: 15
V gene: TRBV19
J gene: TRBJ2-3
CDR3 DNA: TGTGCCAGTAGTTCGACAGGGATGAGCACAGATACGCAGTATTTT
CDR3 protein: CASSSTGMSTDTQYF

D gene: TRBD2
clone size: -
CDR3 length: 14
V gene: TRBV30
J gene: TRBJ2-1
CDR3 DNA: TGTGCCTGGACTGGACTAGCGGGAGGATATGAGCAGTTCTTC
CDR3 protein: CAWTGLAGGYEQFF

D gene: TRBD2
clone size: once
CDR3 length: 18
V gene: TRBV6-2/TRBV6-3
J gene: TRBJ2-7
CDR3 DNA: TGTGCCAGCAGTTACCGCCGGGCTAGCGGGAAATACGACTACGAGCAGTACTTC
CDR3 protein: CASSYRRASGKYDYEQYF